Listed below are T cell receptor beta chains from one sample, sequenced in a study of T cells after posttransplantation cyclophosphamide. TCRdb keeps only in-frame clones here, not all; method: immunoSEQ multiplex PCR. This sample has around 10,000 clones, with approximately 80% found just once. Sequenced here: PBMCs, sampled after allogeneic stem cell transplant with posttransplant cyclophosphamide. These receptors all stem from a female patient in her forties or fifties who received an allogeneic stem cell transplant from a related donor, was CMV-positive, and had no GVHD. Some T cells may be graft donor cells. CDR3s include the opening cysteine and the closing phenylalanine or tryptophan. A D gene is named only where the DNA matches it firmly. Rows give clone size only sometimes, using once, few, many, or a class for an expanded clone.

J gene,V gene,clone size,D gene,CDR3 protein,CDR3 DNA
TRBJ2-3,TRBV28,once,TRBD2,CASSTTSGVGSTDTQYF,TGTGCCAGCAGCACAACCAGCGGGGTAGGAAGCACAGATACGCAGTATTTT
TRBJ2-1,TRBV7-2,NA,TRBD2,CASRSRAGGFTYNEQFF,TGTGCCAGCAGGTCAAGGGCGGGGGGCTTTACCTACAATGAGCAGTTCTTC
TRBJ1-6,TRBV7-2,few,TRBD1,CASSYRSGQQNSPLHF,TGTGCCAGCAGTTATAGATCGGGACAGCAAAATTCACCCCTCCACTTT
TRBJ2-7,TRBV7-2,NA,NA,CASSLDPAPSLSYEQYF,TGTGCCAGCAGCTTAGATCCCGCGCCCTCCCTCTCCTACGAGCAGTACTTC
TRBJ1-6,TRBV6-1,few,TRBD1,CASSDEGANSPLHF,TGTGCCAGCAGTGACGAGGGGGCCAATTCACCCCTCCACTTT
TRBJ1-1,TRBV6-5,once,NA,CASSPRGLGNTEAFF,TGTGCCAGCAGTCCTCGAGGACTGGGGAACACTGAAGCTTTCTTT
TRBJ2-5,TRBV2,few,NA,CASTEGGETQYF,TGTGCCAGCACCGAGGGAGGAGAGACCCAGTACTTC
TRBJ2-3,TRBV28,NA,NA,CATIRSGSTDTQYF,TGTGCCACCATTAGAAGCGGGAGCACAGATACGCAGTATTTT
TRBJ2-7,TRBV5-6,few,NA,CASSLQNSYEQYF,TGTGCCAGCAGCTTGCAGAACTCCTACGAGCAGTACTTC
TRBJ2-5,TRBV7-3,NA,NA,CASSLTAQGRETQYF,TGTGCCAGCAGCTTAACAGCGCAGGGAAGGGAGACCCAGTACTTC
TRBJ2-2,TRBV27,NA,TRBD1,CASSLGDSTGELFF,TGTGCCAGCAGTTTAGGGGACAGTACCGGGGAGCTGTTTTTT
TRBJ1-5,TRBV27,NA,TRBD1,CASSGTGTVSSNQPQHF,TGTGCCAGCAGCGGAACCGGGACAGTATCTAGCAATCAGCCCCAGCATTTT
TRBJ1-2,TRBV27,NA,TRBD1,CASSPVGSTGVAGYTF,TGTGCCAGCAGTCCAGTAGGGTCCACAGGGGTTGCTGGCTACACCTTC
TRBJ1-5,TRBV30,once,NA,CAWRFPGQPQHF,TGTGCCTGGAGATTTCCTGGCCAGCCCCAGCATTTT
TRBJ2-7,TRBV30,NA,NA,CAWGVSGGSYEQYF,TGTGCCTGGGGCGTTAGTGGGGGGTCCTACGAGCAGTACTTC
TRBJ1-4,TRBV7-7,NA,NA,CASSLGRGPNEKLFF,TGTGCTAGCAGCTTAGGCAGGGGCCCTAATGAAAAACTGTTTTTT
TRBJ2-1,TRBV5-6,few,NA,CASSLDSYYNEQFF,TGTGCCAGCAGCTTGGACAGCTACTACAATGAGCAGTTCTTC
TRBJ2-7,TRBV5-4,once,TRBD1,CASSYRGSVDEQYF,TGTGCCAGCAGTTACAGGGGAAGTGTCGACGAGCAGTACTTC
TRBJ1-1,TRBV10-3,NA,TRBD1,CAISEPGQANTEAFF,TGTGCCATCAGCGAACCGGGACAGGCGAACACTGAAGCTTTCTTT
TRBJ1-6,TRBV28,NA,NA,CALQVGNSPLHF,TGTGCCCTACAGGTCGGCAATTCACCCCTCCACTTT
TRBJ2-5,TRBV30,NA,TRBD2,CAWSRLAGQETQYF,TGTGCCTGGAGTCGGCTAGCGGGGCAAGAGACCCAGTACTTC
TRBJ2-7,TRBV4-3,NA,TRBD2,CASSQDVRGVYEQYF,TGCGCCAGCAGCCAAGATGTCCGGGGGGTCTACGAGCAGTACTTC
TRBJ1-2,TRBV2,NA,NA,CASSGVQGGYGYTF,TGTGCCAGCAGTGGGGTTCAGGGAGGCTATGGCTACACCTTC
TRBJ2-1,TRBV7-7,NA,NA,CASSLGGTRNEQFF,TGTGCTAGCAGCTTGGGCGGGACGCGCAATGAGCAGTTCTTC
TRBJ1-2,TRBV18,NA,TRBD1,CASSQSSDRVDYGYTF,TGTGCCAGCTCACAATCTTCCGACAGGGTAGACTATGGCTACACCTTC
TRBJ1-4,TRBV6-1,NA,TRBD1,CASSALGQGSEKLFF,TGTGCCAGCAGTGCCTTGGGACAGGGGAGTGAAAAACTGTTTTTT
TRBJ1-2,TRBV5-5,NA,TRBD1,CASSLAGGGTGVYTF,TGTGCCAGCAGCTTGGCTGGAGGTGGGACAGGGGTCTACACCTTC
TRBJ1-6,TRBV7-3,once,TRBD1,CASSAQGARDSPLHF,TGTGCCAGCAGCGCTCAGGGGGCGAGGGATTCACCCCTCCACTTT
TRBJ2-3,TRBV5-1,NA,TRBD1,CASRDRDREGLSTDTQYF,TGCGCCAGCCGAGACCGGGACAGGGAAGGGTTGAGCACAGATACGCAGTATTTT
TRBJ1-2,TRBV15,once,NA,CATSRDRGNYGYTF,TGTGCCACCAGCAGAGATAGGGGTAACTATGGCTACACCTTC
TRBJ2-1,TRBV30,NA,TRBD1,CAWSQDRVTGNEQFF,TGTGCCTGGAGTCAGGACAGGGTAACTGGCAATGAGCAGTTCTTC
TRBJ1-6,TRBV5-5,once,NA,CASSPGGETPLHF,TGTGCCAGCAGCCCCGGAGGGGAGACCCCCCTCCACTTT
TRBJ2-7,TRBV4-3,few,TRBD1,CASSQSGTGETYEQYF,TGCGCCAGCAGCCAATCTGGGACAGGGGAGACATACGAGCAGTACTTC
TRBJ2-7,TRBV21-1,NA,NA,CASSKPTSGGTYEQYF,TGTGCCAGCAGCAAACCAACTAGCGGGGGGACCTACGAGCAGTACTTC
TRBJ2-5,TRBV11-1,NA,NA,CASSRRDSEETQYF,TGTGCCAGCAGCCGCCGGGACTCCGAAGAGACCCAGTACTTC
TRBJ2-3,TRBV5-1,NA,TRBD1,CASSLDRGTDTQYF,TGCGCCAGCAGCTTGGACAGGGGTACAGATACGCAGTATTTT
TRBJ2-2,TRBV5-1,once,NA,CASMGTLNTGELFF,TGCGCCAGCATGGGGACATTAAACACCGGGGAGCTGTTTTTT
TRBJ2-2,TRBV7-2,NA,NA,CASSLAPGGTNTGELFF,TGTGCCAGCAGCTTAGCTCCTGGGGGGACGAACACCGGGGAGCTGTTTTTT
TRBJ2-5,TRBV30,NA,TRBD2,CARGLGGGAETQYF,TGTGCCCGGGGTTTGGGCGGGGGGGCCGAGACCCAGTACTTC
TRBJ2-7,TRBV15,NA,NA,CATSGTPPHEQYF,TGTGCCACCTCTGGTACTCCCCCCCACGAGCAGTACTTC
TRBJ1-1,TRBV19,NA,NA,CASSDRLNTEAFF,TGTGCCAGTAGTGACAGATTGAACACTGAAGCTTTCTTT
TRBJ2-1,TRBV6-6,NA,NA,CASSSISVGGEQFF,TGTGCCAGCAGTTCCATTAGCGTAGGGGGTGAGCAGTTCTTC
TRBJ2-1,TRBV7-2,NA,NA,CASSTQAVSSYNEQFF,TGTGCCAGCAGCACTCAAGCGGTGAGCTCCTACAATGAGCAGTTCTTC
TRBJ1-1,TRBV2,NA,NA,CASSEARTGEAEAFF,TGTGCCAGCAGTGAAGCAAGAACAGGCGAGGCTGAAGCTTTCTTT
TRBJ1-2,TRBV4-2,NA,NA,CASSQEVQPLGLYGYTF,TGTGCCAGCAGCCAAGAGGTTCAGCCTCTGGGCCTCTATGGCTACACCTTC
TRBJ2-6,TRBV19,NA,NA,CASSIQRYSGANVLTF,TGTGCCAGTAGTATCCAGCGTTACTCTGGGGCCAACGTCCTGACTTTC
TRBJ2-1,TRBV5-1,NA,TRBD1,CASSPGTGDNEQFF,TGCGCCAGCAGCCCGGGGACAGGGGACAATGAGCAGTTCTTC
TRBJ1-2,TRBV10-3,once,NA,CAISESRFNYGYTF,TGTGCCATCAGTGAGTCCAGGTTTAACTATGGCTACACCTTC
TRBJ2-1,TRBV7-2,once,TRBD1,CATGQGPNNEQFF,TGTGCCACTGGACAGGGCCCTAACAATGAGCAGTTCTTC
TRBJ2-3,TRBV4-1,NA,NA,CASSQDLIRGADTQYF,TGCGCCAGCAGCCAAGATCTAATCAGGGGCGCAGATACGCAGTATTTT
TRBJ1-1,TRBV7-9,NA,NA,CASSQAGFSTEAFF,TGTGCCAGCAGCCAGGCTGGTTTCAGCACTGAAGCTTTCTTT
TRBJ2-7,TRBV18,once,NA,CASSPLQDKSYEQYF,TGTGCCAGCTCACCACTTCAGGACAAATCCTACGAGCAGTACTTC
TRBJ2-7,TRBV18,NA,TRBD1,CASSQDRGLEQYF,TGTGCCAGCTCACAGGACAGGGGGCTAGAGCAGTACTTC
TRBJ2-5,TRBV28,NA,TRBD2,CASTGGRETQYF,TGTGCCAGCACGGGGGGGAGAGAGACCCAGTACTTC
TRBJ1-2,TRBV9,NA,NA,CASSVDRLWGPGEGDDYGYTF,TGTGCCAGCAGCGTAGACCGACTGTGGGGCCCCGGGGAGGGGGATGACTATGGCTACACCTTC
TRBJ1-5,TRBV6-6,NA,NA,CASSSYSSMSNQPQHF,TGTGCCAGCAGTTCCTACTCTTCGATGAGCAATCAGCCCCAGCATTTT
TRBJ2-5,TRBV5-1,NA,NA,CASSANIAGETQYF,TGCGCCAGCAGCGCGAATATAGCTGGAGAGACCCAGTACTTC
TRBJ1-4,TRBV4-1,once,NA,CASSQEMWTEGEKLFF,TGCGCCAGCAGCCAAGAAATGTGGACAGAAGGGGAAAAACTGTTTTTT
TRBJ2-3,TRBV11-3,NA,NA,CASSLGGPLGDTQYF,TGTGCCAGCAGCTTAGGGGGGCCTCTGGGAGATACGCAGTATTTT